This T cell receptor beta chain was identified in a study of cytomegalovirus exposure and HLA in healthy donors. Comment on this clone: Its target is unknown.

The study, taken as a whole, reports: Data from an earlier analysis indicated that most TCR beta V segments were productive either about 90% or about 30% of the time. The records held CMV serostatus as the only immune exposure information.

Primers: 60 Vbeta forward and 13 Jbeta reverse. TCRdb's table, derived via immunoSEQ multiplex PCR, lists solely in-frame clones and lacks some. The sample comprises 98,000 or so clones, under 80% of which are singletons, and 2% to 2.5% rests with the top ten. The CDR3 sequence is 12 residues long. Germline V gene sequence: CDR1 SNHLY, CDR2 FYNNEI. Trimming removed 2 bases from V and 8 bases from J, with 7 bases in between. The source of this sequence is a man aged 35 to 55 in good health and CMV-seronegative. The chain uses TRBV2 and TRBJ2-1; D is unclear. Sequencing used PBMCs. The CDR3 sequence is CASSEWLDEQFF. CDR3 sequence (DNA): TGTGCCAGCAGTGAATGGCTTGATGAGCAGTTCTTC.